These T cell receptor beta chains were read from a single sample in a study of blood T cell repertoires in COVID-19. Using immunoSEQ multiplex PCR, the repertoire was profiled, and TCRdb retains in-frame clones only, with some absent. The sample lists 250,000 to 350,000 clones, around 90% occurring once. Sequencing was carried out using peripheral blood. Every receptor here comes from a young woman with COVID-19, enrolled during active disease. Each CDR3 is given with its conserved first and last residue. A D gene is named only where the DNA matches it firmly. The size field is filled for only some rows; it gives once, few, many or a size class.

v_call,clone_size,j_call,d_call,cdr3_nt,cdr3_aa
TRBV19,few,TRBJ1-1,TRBD1,TGTGCCAGTAGGGTCCTGACAGGGCTGAGGAACACTGAAGCTTTCTTT,CASRVLTGLRNTEAFF
TRBV6-5,once,TRBJ2-2,TRBD1,TGTGCCAGCAGCCAAGCAGGGGGCGACACCGGGGAGCTGTTTTTT,CASSQAGGDTGELFF
TRBV5-4,.,TRBJ2-1,TRBD2,TGTGCCAGCAGCTTTAAGACTAGCGGGAGGTCCAGCTCCTACAATGAGCAGTTCTTC,CASSFKTSGRSSSYNEQFF
TRBV19,.,TRBJ1-5,TRBD1,TGTGCCAGCCGGACCACCGACAGGGGGGATAATCAGCCCCAGCATTTT,CASRTTDRGDNQPQHF
TRBV9,.,TRBJ2-5,.,TGTGCCAGCAGCGTAGATCCTCTAGGAGAGACCCAGTACTTC,CASSVDPLGETQYF
TRBV4-1,.,TRBJ2-1,TRBD2,TGCGCCAGCAGCCAAGAAAGCGGGAGGGCCGACAATGAGCAGTTCTTC,CASSQESGRADNEQFF
TRBV19,.,TRBJ2-2,TRBD1,TGTGCCAGTAGTTCTGACAGGGGGAGAACCGGGGAGCTGTTTTTT,CASSSDRGRTGELFF
TRBV3-1/TRBV3-2,.,TRBJ1-3,TRBD1,TGTGCCAGCAGCCTACAGGGGGCAGGAAACACCATATATTTT,CASSLQGAGNTIYF
TRBV5-1,.,TRBJ1-1,TRBD1,TGCGCCAGCAGCCCGACCTCGACAGGGCCTAACACTGAAGCTTTCTTT,CASSPTSTGPNTEAFF
TRBV7-2,.,TRBJ2-1,.,TGTGCCAGCAGCTTACTAGCCTTAGTTTCCGATGAGCAGTTCTTC,CASSLLALVSDEQFF
TRBV24-1,.,TRBJ2-3,.,TGTGCCACCAGTGATTCGAGCACAGATACGCAGTATTTT,CATSDSSTDTQYF
TRBV19,.,TRBJ1-3,TRBD1,TGTGCCAGTAGTATCCAGACAGGGGTCGGAAACACCATATATTTT,CASSIQTGVGNTIYF
TRBV4-1,.,TRBJ1-2,.,TGCGCCAGCAGCCAGGGCCAGAACTATGGCTACACCTTC,CASSQGQNYGYTF
TRBV5-5,.,TRBJ1-4,.,TGTGCCAGCAGCCCTATACAGGTTTCGAATGAAAAACTGTTTTTT,CASSPIQVSNEKLFF
TRBV2,.,TRBJ2-7,.,TGTGCCAGCAGCAAGACTCTCACCTACGAGCAGTACTTC,CASSKTLTYEQYF
TRBV27,.,TRBJ2-7,.,TGTGCCAGCAGTTGGGCAGGGCACCTCTCCTACGAGCAGTACTTC,CASSWAGHLSYEQYF
TRBV24-1,.,TRBJ2-1,.,TGTGCCACCAGTGACTCAACGCGGGACAGCTACAATGAGCAGTTCTTC,CATSDSTRDSYNEQFF
TRBV7-2,.,TRBJ1-5,.,TGTGCCAGCAGCTTAACCGGCGGCGGCCAGCCCCAGCATTTT,CASSLTGGGQPQHF
TRBV5-1,.,TRBJ2-7,.,TGCGCCAGCAGCTTGGGGTCAGGGCTAACCTACGAGCAGTACTTC,CASSLGSGLTYEQYF
TRBV18,.,TRBJ1-4,TRBD1,TGTGCCAGCTCATCCCCCTCCGGAATGGGACAGGGTGAAAAACTGTTTTTT,CASSSPSGMGQGEKLFF
TRBV6-1,.,TRBJ1-2,TRBD1,TGTGCCAGCAGTGAAGTCGGGACAGTCTATGGCTACACCTTC,CASSEVGTVYGYTF
TRBV28,.,TRBJ1-1,.,TGTGCCAGCAAGATGCTGGGGGGACTTAAGGGCCCTGAAGCTTTCTTT,CASKMLGGLKGPEAFF
TRBV9,.,TRBJ2-5,TRBD2,TGTGCCAGCAGCGTAGGCGGGCGGGAGGGCCAAGAGACCCAGTACTTC,CASSVGGREGQETQYF
TRBV9,.,TRBJ2-7,TRBD2,TGTGCCAGCAGCGTTGGTAGCGGGAGTATGTACGAGCAGTACTTC,CASSVGSGSMYEQYF
TRBV28,.,TRBJ2-7,TRBD1,TGTGCCAGCAGTCCTCACGGGACAGGACCCTACGAGCAGTACTTC,CASSPHGTGPYEQYF
TRBV13,.,TRBJ2-1,TRBD2,TGTGCCAGCAGCTTAATACTAGCGAGTTCCTACAATGAGCAGTTCTTC,CASSLILASSYNEQFF
TRBV29-1,once,TRBJ1-5,.,TGCAGCGTTGGAGGCGTAGGCAATCAGCCCCAGCATTTT,CSVGGVGNQPQHF
TRBV28,.,TRBJ2-7,TRBD2,TGTGCCACCGAGATCCTCGGGGGGGCGGGTGAGCAGTACTTC,CATEILGGAGEQYF
TRBV29-1,.,TRBJ1-1,.,TGCAGCGTTGAAGACGGCAGGAAAGCTTTCTTT,CSVEDGRKAFF
TRBV19,.,TRBJ1-3,.,TGTGCCAGTGGGGCACAGGGCTCGGGAAACACCATATATTTT,CASGAQGSGNTIYF
TRBV7-2,.,TRBJ2-6,.,TGTGCCAGCAGCTTAGCGCGAGGAGCTGGGGCCAACGTCCTGACTTTC,CASSLARGAGANVLTF
TRBV6-8,.,TRBJ1-5,.,TGTGCCAGGGGCACAGGTCCAAATCAGCCCCAGCATTTT,CARGTGPNQPQHF
TRBV3-1/TRBV3-2,.,TRBJ2-1,TRBD2,TGTGCCAGCAGCCAAGATATAAGGCTAGCGGTTAGCTCCTACAATGAGCAGTTCTTC,CASSQDIRLAVSSYNEQFF
TRBV6-2/TRBV6-3,.,TRBJ2-7,TRBD1,TGTGCCAGCAGTTACCCCGGGACAGACTCCTACGAGCAGTACTTC,CASSYPGTDSYEQYF
TRBV5-1,.,TRBJ2-1,TRBD2,TGCGCCAGCAGCTTTAGCGGGAGGGCCGGTAATGAGCAGTTCTTC,CASSFSGRAGNEQFF
TRBV6-5,few,TRBJ2-5,TRBD2,TGTGCCAGCAGCCTAGACCCTAGCGGTAAAGAGACCCAGTACTTC,CASSLDPSGKETQYF